These T cell receptor beta chains were read from a single sample in a study of T cell changes during pregnancy in multiple sclerosis. Clones were read by immunoSEQ multiplex PCR, and TCRdb kept only the in-frame ones, dropping some. Of roughly 25,000 clones detected, roughly 89% appear once; the ten largest clones hold roughly 15%. This sample comprised CD8+ T cells from peripheral blood mononuclear cells, obtained in the second trimester of pregnancy. These receptor sequences come from a female donor with multiple sclerosis, enrolled in a pregnancy study. Each CDR3 is given with its conserved first and last residue. A D gene is named only where the DNA matches it firmly. Some rows have no size entry. The others give once, few or many, or a class for an expanded clone.

v_call	j_call	cdr3_length	clone_size	d_call	cdr3_aa	cdr3_nt
TRBV29-1	TRBJ1-2	16	NA	TRBD1	CSTYGTALQANYGYTF	TGCAGCACATATGGGACAGCACTCCAAGCTAACTATGGCTACACCTTC
TRBV29-1	TRBJ1-1	12	NA	NA	CSVSSESPEAFF	TGCAGCGTTTCCTCCGAAAGCCCTGAAGCTTTCTTT
TRBV5-1	TRBJ1-5	14	NA	NA	CASSLWGDNQPQHF	TGCGCCAGCAGCTTGTGGGGGGACAATCAGCCCCAGCATTTT
TRBV6-4	TRBJ2-3	15	NA	TRBD1	CASSEGTGHTDTQYF	TGTGCCAGCAGTGAAGGGACAGGGCACACAGATACGCAGTATTTT
TRBV6-1	TRBJ2-3	15	NA	TRBD1	CASSESLQGADTQYF	TGTGCCAGCAGTGAAAGTTTGCAGGGGGCAGATACGCAGTATTTT
TRBV13	TRBJ2-7	14	NA	TRBD1	CASSLEGTGYEQYF	TGTGCCAGCAGCTTAGAGGGGACAGGCTACGAGCAGTACTTC
TRBV2	TRBJ2-7	14	NA	TRBD2	CASSDTSGNYEQYF	TGTGCCAGCAGTGATACTAGCGGAAACTACGAGCAGTACTTC
TRBV10-3	TRBJ2-3	14	NA	TRBD2	CAISEPSGPDTQYF	TGTGCCATCAGTGAGCCTAGCGGGCCAGATACGCAGTATTTT
TRBV6-1	TRBJ2-3	15	NA	TRBD2	CASRLLAGGTDTQYF	TGTGCCAGCAGGTTACTAGCGGGAGGGACAGATACGCAGTATTTT
TRBV7-2	TRBJ2-1	18	NA	NA	CASSLDAWGGGMNNEQFF	TGTGCCAGCAGCTTAGACGCTTGGGGGGGCGGGATGAACAATGAGCAGTTCTTC
TRBV25-1	TRBJ2-1	11	many	NA	CASSEGRGRFF	TGTGCCAGCAGTGAAGGCAGGGGCAGGTTCTTC
TRBV2	TRBJ1-1	12	NA	NA	CASSDSGTEAFF	TGTGCCAGCAGTGATTCGGGAACAGAAGCTTTCTTT
TRBV4-1	TRBJ2-7	16	NA	TRBD1	CASSLLRGQDRDEQYF	TGCGCCAGCAGCCTGCTCAGGGGCCAAGACAGGGACGAGCAGTACTTC
TRBV11-2	TRBJ1-6	17	once	NA	CASSLELAPLYNSPLHF	TGTGCCAGCAGCTTAGAGTTAGCCCCGCTGTATAATTCACCCCTCCACTTT
TRBV9	TRBJ2-5	15	NA	NA	CASSEGGTVQETQYF	TGTGCCAGCAGTGAAGGAGGGACGGTACAAGAGACCCAGTACTTC
TRBV5-1	TRBJ2-5	15	NA	TRBD1	CASSLGGQGHETQYF	TGCGCCAGCAGCTTGGGGGGACAGGGCCATGAGACCCAGTACTTC
TRBV4-2	TRBJ2-1	16	NA	TRBD2	CASSYGLAQIYNEQFF	TGTGCCAGCAGCTATGGACTAGCGCAGATCTACAATGAGCAGTTCTTC
TRBV28	TRBJ2-7	13	NA	NA	CASSFGLVAEQYF	TGTGCCAGCAGTTTTGGTCTAGTAGCCGAGCAGTACTTC
TRBV9	TRBJ2-2	17	NA	TRBD2	CASSVDWGLPNTGELFF	TGTGCCAGCAGCGTAGATTGGGGACTACCAAACACCGGGGAGCTGTTTTTT
TRBV4-3	TRBJ2-2	19	NA	TRBD2	CASSQDSGTTSWGPGELFF	TGCGCCAGCAGCCAAGATAGCGGGACCACCTCTTGGGGACCCGGGGAGCTGTTTTTT
TRBV19	TRBJ1-2	15	NA	NA	CASTTPGRGVGGYTF	TGTGCCAGTACTACCCCCGGGAGAGGGGTCGGTGGCTACACCTTC
TRBV9	TRBJ1-2	13	NA	TRBD1	CASSVETGYGYTF	TGTGCCAGCAGCGTAGAGACAGGGTATGGCTACACCTTC
TRBV7-9	TRBJ2-7	15	NA	NA	CASSGRGHGVYEQYF	TGTGCCAGCAGCGGCAGGGGACATGGGGTCTACGAGCAGTACTTC
TRBV5-5	TRBJ2-4	11	NA	NA	CASSSDSIQYF	TGTGCCAGCAGCTCTGACTCAATTCAGTACTTC